One TCR beta chain is described in this entry. The antigen is unknown. Assay used: immunoSEQ multiplex PCR; TCRdb lists only in-frame clones, some missing. The profile shows 60,000 to 85,000 clones, more than 85% of them singletons. The data belong to a study of CD4 T cells in relation to SARS-CoV-2 and coronaviruses. General observations from the study: The assay detects memory recall responses, not culture-primed primary responses. No crossreactivity against non-spike viral proteins was tested here. Around 60% of donors had memory CD4+ clonotypes crossrecognizing SARS-CoV-2 and common cold coronavirus spike.

CD4+ T cells from unexposed donors were obtained before the COVID-19 pandemic (2011-2018). The specimen sequenced was naive CD4+ T cells from PBMCs. Subset defined: naive CD4+ T cells isolated by negative enrichment. The receptor was derived from a human donor in good health.

This CDR3 reads CASSIYGTQYF. CDR3 DNA: TGTGCCAGCAGTATTTATGGGACCCAGTACTTC. The V and J genes are TRBV6-5 and TRBJ2-5; D not resolved. This CDR3 has 11 residues. Trimming cost V 5 bases and J 7 bases, with 8 bases left between them. The germline CDR1 and CDR2 sequences are MNHEY and SVGAGI.